The 4 T cell receptor beta chains given below trace back to one sample, sequenced in a study of blood T cell repertoires in COVID-19. Profiled with immunoSEQ multiplex PCR; TCRdb holds only in-frame clones, not every one. Among about 64,000 clones listed, approximately 86% were seen once. Sequencing used peripheral blood. The receptors were gathered from a man aged 35-49 years with acute or convalescent COVID-19.

V gene TRBV11-2 combines with J gene TRBJ1-1, with TRBD1 matching 7 bases. V shed 5 bases, J shed 4 bases, and the junction held 4 bases outside the gene matches. CDR3 length: 13 amino acids. The germline V gene has CDR1 SGHAT and CDR2 FQNNGV. This CDR3 is CASSPRTGTEAFF. The CDR3 DNA follows: TGTGCCAGCAGCCCTAGGACAGGCACTGAAGCTTTCTTT.

The gene calls are TRBV5-8 and TRBJ2-7, with 8 bases that match TRBD1. The length of the CDR3 is 17 residues. Germline V gene data show CDR1 as SGHTS and CDR2 as YDEGEE. J lost 0 bases, V lost 3 bases, and 11 bases had no gene match. The CDR3 sequence is CASSSQGGQASSYEQYF. The DNA of the CDR3 is TGTGCCAGCAGCTCCCAAGGGGGACAGGCCAGCTCCTACGAGCAGTACTTC.

The J gene is TRBJ2-7, the V gene TRBV4-1, with 7 positions matching TRBD1. The junction had 4 bases not matched to a gene; V was cut back by 1 base and J by 1 base. Germline CDR1 and CDR2: MGHRA and YSYEKL. The CDR3 sequence is 15 residues long. CDR3 amino acids: CASSQAGRGSYEQYF. The CDR3 bases are TGCGCCAGCAGCCAAGCGGGCAGGGGGTCCTACGAGCAGTACTTC.

This clone was counted between two and nine times. CDR3 in amino acids: CASSLSENTEAFF. The CDR3, as DNA: TGTGCCAGCAGCCTAAGCGAGAACACTGAAGCTTTCTTT. This rearrangement joins TRBV14 to TRBJ1-1; no clear D. CDR1 and CDR2 from the germline V gene are SGHDN and FVKESK. Trimming took 4 bases from V and 1 from J, leaving 7 bases between them. This CDR3 has 13 amino acids.